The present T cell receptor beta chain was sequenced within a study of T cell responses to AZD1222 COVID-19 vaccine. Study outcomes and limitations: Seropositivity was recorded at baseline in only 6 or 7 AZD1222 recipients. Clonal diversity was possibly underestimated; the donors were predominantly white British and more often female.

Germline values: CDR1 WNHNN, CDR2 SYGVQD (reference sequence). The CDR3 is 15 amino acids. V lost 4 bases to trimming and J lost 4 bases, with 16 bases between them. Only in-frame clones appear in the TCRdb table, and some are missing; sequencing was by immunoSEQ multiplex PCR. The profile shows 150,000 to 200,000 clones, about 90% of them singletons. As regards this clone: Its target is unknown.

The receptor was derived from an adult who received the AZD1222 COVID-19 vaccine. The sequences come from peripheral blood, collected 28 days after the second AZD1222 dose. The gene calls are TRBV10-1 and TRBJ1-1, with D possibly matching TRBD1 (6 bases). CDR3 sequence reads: CASSGSAQGRTEAFF. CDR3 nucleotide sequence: TGCGCCAGCAGTGGGTCGGCACAGGGTCGCACTGAAGCTTTCTTT.